This T cell receptor (beta chain) was recovered during a study of T cells in Graves' hyperthyroidism and ophthalmopathy. Study-level results: In the blood, most expanded thyroid clonotypes above 0.001 appeared as well. A median around 6.8 months before onset, the model predicted ophthalmopathy.

With regard to this clonotype: Its antigen is not identified. Germline and junction disagree at one end, which may indicate a read error.

The CDR3 has 10 amino acids. From germline, CDR1 is SGHTA and CDR2 FQGNSA. TCR beta CDR3 sequences were amplified from RNA transcripts. An initial round of RT-PCR targeting the TCR CDR3 relied on the HTBI primer set. Using its own MiXCR run on the multiplex PCR reads, TCRdb lists one record per CDR3 protein. The data hold hundreds of thousands of distinct CDR3 sequences, with about 45% observed a single time. This sequence originates from an adult man with Graves' disease, either hyperthyroidism or ophthalmopathy (not recorded which). The chain uses TRBV7-2 and TRBJ2-7; 12 bases align to TRBD2. Sequencing used peripheral blood or thyroid tissue (not recorded which). CDR3 sequence reads: CASSSTSGSF. CDR3 DNA: TGTGCCAGCAGCTCGACTAGCGGGAGTTTC. The full variable domain, in which reference TRBV7-2 and TRBJ2-7 provide the parts outside the CDR3, is GAGVSQSPSNKVTEKGKDVELRCDPISGHTALYWYRQSLGQGLEFLIYFQGNSAPDKSGLPSDRFSAERTGGSVSTLTIQRTQQEDSAVYLCASSSTSGSFGPGTRLTVT.